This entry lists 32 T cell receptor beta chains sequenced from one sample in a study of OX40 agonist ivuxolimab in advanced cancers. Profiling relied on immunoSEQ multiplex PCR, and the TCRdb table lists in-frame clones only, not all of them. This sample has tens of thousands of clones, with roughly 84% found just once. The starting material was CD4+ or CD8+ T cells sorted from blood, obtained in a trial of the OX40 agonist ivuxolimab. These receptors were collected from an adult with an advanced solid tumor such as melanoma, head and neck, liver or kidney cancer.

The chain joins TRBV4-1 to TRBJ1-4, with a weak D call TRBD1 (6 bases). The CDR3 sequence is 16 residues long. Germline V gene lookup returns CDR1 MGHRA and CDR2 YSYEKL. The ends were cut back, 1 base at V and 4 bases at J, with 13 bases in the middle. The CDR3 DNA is TGCGCCAGCAGCCAAGTCTTAACAGGGTATAATGAAAAACTGTTTTTT. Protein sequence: CASSQVLTGYNEKLFF.

The CDR3 DNA follows: TGCGCCAGCAGCTTGGCCTCAGGGTCGGCCTACGAGCAGTACGTC. Protein: CASSLASGSAYEQYV. This sequence joins TRBV5-1 and TRBJ2-7, with D maybe TRBD1 (5 bases). With 0 bases removed from V and 2 bases from J, the gap between germline ends came to 12 bases. The germline CDR1 and CDR2 sequences are SGHRS and YFSETQ. The CDR3 loop spans 15 amino acids.

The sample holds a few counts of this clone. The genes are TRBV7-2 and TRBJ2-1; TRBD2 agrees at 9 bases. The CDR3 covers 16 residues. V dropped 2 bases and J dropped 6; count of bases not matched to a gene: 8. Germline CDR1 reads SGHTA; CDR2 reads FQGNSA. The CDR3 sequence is CASSLILAGSFNEQFF. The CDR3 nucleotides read TGTGCCAGCAGCTTAATCCTAGCGGGGTCGTTCAATGAGCAGTTCTTC.

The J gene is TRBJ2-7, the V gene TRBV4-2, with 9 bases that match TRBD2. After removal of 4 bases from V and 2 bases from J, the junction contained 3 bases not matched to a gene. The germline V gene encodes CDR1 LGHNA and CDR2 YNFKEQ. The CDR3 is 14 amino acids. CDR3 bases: TGTGCCAGCAGCCCCGGGACTAGCCCCTACGAGCAGTACTTC. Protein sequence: CASSPGTSPYEQYF.

CDR3 protein: CASSFGYGGYTF. The CDR3 nucleotides read TGTGCCAGCAGCTTTGGGTATGGAGGCTACACCTTC. The V call is TRBV7-2, the J call TRBJ1-2; D is ambiguous. CDR3 size: 12 residues. Per the germline V gene, CDR1 is SGHTA and CDR2 is FQGNSA. V was cut by 3 bases and J by 8 bases, with 10 bases left in between.

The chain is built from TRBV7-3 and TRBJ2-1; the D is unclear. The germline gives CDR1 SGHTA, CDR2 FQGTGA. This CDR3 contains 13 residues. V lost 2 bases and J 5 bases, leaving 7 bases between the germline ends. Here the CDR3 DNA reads TGTGCCAGCAGCTTACAACAGAACAATGAGCAGTTCTTC. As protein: CASSLQQNNEQFF.

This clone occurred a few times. As DNA, the CDR3 is TGCGCCAGCAGTGAAGTCTCGGATACGCAGTATTTT. Its protein is CASSEVSDTQYF. The J gene is TRBJ2-3, the V gene TRBV10-1; D remains unclear. The CDR3 sequence is 12 residues long. Trimming took 3 bases from V and 6 from J, leaving 7 bases between them. Germline V gene lookup returns CDR1 WNHNN and CDR2 SYGVQD (reference sequence).

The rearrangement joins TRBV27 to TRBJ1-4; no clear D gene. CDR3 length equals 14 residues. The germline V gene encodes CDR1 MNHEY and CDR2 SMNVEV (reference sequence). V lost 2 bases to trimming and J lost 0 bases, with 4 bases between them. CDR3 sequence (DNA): TGTGCCAGCAGTTTAGCAGCAACTAATGAAAAACTGTTTTTT. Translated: CASSLAATNEKLFF.

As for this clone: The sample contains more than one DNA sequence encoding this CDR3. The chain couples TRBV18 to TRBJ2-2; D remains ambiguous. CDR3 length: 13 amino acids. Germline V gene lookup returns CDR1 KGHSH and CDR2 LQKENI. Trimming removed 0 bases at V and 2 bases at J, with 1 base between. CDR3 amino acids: CASSPPNTGELFF. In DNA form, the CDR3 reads TGTGCCAGCTCACCACCCAACACCGGGGAGCTGTTTTTT.

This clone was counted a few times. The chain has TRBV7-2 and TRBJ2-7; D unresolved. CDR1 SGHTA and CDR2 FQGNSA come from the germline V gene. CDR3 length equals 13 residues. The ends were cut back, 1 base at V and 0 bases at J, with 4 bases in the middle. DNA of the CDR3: TGTGCCAGCAGCTTAGGTTACTCCTACGAGCAGTACTTC. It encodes CASSLGYSYEQYF.

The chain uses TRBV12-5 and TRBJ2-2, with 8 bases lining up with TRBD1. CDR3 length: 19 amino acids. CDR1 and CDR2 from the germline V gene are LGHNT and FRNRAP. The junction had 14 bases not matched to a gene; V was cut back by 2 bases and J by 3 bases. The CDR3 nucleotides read TGTGCTAGTGGTTTGCCCCAGGTTTTCGGGACAGGATACACCGGGGAGCTGTTTTTT. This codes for CASGLPQVFGTGYTGELFF. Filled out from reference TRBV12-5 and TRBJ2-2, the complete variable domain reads DARVTQTPRHKVTEMGQEVTMRCQPILGHNTVFWYRQTMMQGLELLAYFRNRAPLDDSGMPKDRFSAEMPDATLATLKIQPSEPRDSAVYFCASGLPQVFGTGYTGELFFGEGSRLTVL.

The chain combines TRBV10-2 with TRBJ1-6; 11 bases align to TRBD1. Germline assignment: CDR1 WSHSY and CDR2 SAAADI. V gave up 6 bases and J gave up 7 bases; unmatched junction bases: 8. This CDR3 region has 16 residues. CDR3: CASSVGTGGSNSPLHF. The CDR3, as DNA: TGCGCCAGCAGCGTGGGGACAGGGGGTTCGAATTCACCCCTCCACTTT.

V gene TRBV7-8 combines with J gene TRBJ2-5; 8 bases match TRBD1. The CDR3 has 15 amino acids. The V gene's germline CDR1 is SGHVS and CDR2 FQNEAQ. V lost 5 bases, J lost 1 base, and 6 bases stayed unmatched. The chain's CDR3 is CASSPGTGPQETQYF. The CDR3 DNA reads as TGTGCCAGCAGCCCCGGGACAGGCCCCCAAGAGACCCAGTACTTC.

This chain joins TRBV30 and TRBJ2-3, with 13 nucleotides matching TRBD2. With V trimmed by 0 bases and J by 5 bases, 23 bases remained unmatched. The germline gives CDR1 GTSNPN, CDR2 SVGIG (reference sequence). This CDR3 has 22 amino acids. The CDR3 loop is CAWSVTGLGSMPGLAGRDTQYF. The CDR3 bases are TGTGCCTGGAGTGTAACCGGTTTGGGGTCGATGCCGGGACTAGCGGGAAGAGATACGCAGTATTTT.

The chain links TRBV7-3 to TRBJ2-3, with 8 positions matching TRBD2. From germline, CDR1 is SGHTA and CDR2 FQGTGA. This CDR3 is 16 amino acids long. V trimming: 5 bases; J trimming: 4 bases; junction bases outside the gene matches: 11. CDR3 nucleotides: TGTGCCAGCAGCCCGGGCCGGACTAGCTTTGCAGATACGCAGTATTTT. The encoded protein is CASSPGRTSFADTQYF.

The CDR3 bases are TGTGCCAGTAATAGGGACAGGGTAACAAGCTCCTACAATGAGCAGTTCTTC. Its protein is CASNRDRVTSSYNEQFF. The chain joins TRBV19 to TRBJ2-1; 9 bases align to TRBD1. Germline assignment: CDR1 LNHDA and CDR2 SQIVND (reference sequence). The V gene end was trimmed by 7 bases and the J gene end by 0 bases; junction bases not matched to a gene: 10. The CDR3 contains 17 residues.

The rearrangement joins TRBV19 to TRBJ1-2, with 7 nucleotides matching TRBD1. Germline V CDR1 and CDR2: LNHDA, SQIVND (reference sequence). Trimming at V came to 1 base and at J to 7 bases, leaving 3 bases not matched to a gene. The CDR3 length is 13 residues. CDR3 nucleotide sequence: TGTGCCAGTAGTATAGCACAGGGGACTGGCTACACCTTC. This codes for CASSIAQGTGYTF.

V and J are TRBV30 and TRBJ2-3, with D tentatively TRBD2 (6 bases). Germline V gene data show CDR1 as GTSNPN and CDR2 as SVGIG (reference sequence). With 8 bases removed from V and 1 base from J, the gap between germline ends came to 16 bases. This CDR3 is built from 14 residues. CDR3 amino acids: CAGGKASGTDTQYF. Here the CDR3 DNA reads TGTGCCGGGGGGAAGGCTAGCGGCACAGATACGCAGTATTTT.

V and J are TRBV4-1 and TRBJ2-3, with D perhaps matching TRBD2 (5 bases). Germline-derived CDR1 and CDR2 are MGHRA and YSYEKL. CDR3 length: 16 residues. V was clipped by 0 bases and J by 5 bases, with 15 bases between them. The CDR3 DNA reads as TGCGCCAGCAGCCAAGATGGACTCCAAAGCCGAGATACGCAGTATTTT. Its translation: CASSQDGLQSRDTQYF.

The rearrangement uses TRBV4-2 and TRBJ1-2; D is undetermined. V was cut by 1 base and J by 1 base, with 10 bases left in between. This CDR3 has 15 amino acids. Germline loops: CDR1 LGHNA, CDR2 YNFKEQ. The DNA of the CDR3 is TGTGCCAGCAGCCAAGCCGCCGCGGATAACTATGGCTACACCTTC. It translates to CASSQAAADNYGYTF.

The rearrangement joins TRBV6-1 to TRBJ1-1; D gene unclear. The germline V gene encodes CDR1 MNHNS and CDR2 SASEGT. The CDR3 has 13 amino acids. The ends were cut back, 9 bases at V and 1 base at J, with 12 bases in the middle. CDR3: CASPSEGNTEAFF. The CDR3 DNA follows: TGTGCCAGTCCCTCAGAGGGGAACACTGAAGCTTTCTTT.

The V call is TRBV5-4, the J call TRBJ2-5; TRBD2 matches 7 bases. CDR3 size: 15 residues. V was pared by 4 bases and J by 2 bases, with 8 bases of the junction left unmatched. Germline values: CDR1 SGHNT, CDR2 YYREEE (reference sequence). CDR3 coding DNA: TGTGCCAGCAGCCCTGGTTGGGGGGGGCAAGAGACCCAGTACTTC. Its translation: CASSPGWGGQETQYF.

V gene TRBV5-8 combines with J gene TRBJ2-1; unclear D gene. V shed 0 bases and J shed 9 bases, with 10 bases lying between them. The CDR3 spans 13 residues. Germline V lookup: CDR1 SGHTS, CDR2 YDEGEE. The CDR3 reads CASSLEPPGEQFF. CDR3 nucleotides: TGTGCCAGCAGCTTGGAACCCCCCGGTGAGCAGTTCTTC.

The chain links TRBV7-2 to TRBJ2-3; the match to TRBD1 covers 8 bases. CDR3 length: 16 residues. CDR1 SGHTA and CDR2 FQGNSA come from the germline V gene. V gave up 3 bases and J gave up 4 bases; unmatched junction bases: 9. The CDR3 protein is CASSFQGASGADTQYF. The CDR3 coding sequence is TGTGCCAGCAGCTTCCAGGGGGCGAGTGGGGCAGATACGCAGTATTTT.

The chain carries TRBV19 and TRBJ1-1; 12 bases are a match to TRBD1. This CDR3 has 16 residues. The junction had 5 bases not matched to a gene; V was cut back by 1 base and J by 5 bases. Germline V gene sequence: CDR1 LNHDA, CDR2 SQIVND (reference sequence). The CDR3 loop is CASSIAGQGAGTEAFF. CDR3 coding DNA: TGTGCCAGTAGTATAGCGGGACAGGGGGCAGGGACTGAAGCTTTCTTT. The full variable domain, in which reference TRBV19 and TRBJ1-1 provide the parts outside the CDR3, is DGGITQSPKYLFRKEGQNVTLSCEQNLNHDAMYWYRQDPGQGLRLIYYSQIVNDFQKGDIAEGYSVSREKKESFPLTVTSAQKNPTAFYLCASSIAGQGAGTEAFFGQGTRLTVV.

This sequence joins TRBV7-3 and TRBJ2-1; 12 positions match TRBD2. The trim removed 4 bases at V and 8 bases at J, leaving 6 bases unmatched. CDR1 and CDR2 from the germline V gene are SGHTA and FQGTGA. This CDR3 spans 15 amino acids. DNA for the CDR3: TGTGCCAGCAGCTCTCTAGCGGGAGGGCCCCATGAGCAGTTCTTC. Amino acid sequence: CASSSLAGGPHEQFF.

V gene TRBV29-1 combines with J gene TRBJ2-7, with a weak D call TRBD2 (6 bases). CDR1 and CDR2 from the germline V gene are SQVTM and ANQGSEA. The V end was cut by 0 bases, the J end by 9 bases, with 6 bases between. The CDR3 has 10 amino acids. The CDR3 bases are TGCAGCGTTGAAGAGGGGGGGCAGTACTTC. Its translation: CSVEEGGQYF.

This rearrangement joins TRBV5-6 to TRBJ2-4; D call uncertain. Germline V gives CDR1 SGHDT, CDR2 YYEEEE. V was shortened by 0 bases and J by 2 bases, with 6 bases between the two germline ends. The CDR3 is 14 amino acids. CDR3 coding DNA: TGTGCCAGCAGCTTGGCCGACCCCAAAAACATTCAGTACTTC. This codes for CASSLADPKNIQYF.

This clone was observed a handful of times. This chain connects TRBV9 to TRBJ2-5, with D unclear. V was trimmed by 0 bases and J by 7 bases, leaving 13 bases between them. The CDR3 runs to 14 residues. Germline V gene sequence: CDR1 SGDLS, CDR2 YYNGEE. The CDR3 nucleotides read TGTGCCAGCAGCGTAGCTACCGACGGCCGGACCCAGTACTTC. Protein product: CASSVATDGRTQYF.

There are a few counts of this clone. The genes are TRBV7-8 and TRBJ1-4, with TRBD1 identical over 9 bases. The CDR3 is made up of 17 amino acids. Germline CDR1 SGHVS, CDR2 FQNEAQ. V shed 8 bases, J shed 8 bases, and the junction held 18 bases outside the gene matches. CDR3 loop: CASFRDRVPTGSEKLFF. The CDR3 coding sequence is TGTGCCAGCTTCCGGGACAGGGTGCCCACTGGTAGCGAAAAACTGTTTTTT.

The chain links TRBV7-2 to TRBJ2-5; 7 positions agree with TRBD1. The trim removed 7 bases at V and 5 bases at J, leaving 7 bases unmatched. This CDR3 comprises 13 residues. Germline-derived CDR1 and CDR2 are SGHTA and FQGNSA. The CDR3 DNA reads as TGTGCCAGCACCCCAGGGGGTGGGGAGACCCAGTACTTC. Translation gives CASTPGGGETQYF. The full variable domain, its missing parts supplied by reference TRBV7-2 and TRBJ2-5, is GAGVSQSPSNKVTEKGKDVELRCDPISGHTALYWYRQSLGQGLEFLIYFQGNSAPDKSGLPSDRFSAERTGGSVSTLTIQRTQQEDSAVYLCASTPGGGETQYFGPGTRLLVL.

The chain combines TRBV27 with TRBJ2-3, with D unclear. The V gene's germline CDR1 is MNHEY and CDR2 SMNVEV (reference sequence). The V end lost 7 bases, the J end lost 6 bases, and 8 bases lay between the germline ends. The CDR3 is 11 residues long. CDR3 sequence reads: CASKIWDTQYF. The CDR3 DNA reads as TGTGCCAGCAAGATTTGGGATACGCAGTATTTT.